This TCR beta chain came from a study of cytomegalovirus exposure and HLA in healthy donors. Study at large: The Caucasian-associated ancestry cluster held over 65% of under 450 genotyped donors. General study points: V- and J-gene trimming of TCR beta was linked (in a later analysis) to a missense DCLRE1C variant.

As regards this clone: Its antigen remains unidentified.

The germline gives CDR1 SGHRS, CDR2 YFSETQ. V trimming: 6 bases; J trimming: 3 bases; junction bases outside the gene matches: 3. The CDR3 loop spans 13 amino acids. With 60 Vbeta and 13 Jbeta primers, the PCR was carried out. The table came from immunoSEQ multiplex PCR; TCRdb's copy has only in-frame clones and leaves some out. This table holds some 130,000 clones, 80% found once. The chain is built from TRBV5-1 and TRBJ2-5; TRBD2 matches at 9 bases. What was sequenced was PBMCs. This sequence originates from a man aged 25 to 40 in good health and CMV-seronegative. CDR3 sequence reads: CASMKREEETQYF. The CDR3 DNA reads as TGCGCCAGCATGAAGCGGGAGGAAGAGACCCAGTACTTC.